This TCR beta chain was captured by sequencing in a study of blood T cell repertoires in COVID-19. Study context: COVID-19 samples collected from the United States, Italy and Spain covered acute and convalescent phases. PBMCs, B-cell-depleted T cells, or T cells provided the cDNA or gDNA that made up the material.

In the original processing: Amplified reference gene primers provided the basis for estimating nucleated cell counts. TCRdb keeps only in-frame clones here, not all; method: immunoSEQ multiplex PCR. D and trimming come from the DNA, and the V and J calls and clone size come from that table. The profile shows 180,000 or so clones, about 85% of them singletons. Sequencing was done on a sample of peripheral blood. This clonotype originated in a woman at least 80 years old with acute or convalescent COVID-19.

CDR3 sequence reads: CASRIDRGKGYTF. The CDR3 DNA follows: TGTGCCAGCAGGATTGACAGGGGAAAAGGCTACACCTTC. The chain employs TRBV6-5 and TRBJ1-2; 8 nucleotides match TRBD1. CDR1 is MNHEY and CDR2 is SVGAGI in the germline V gene. The V segment lost 6 bases and the J segment 8 bases; nucleotides outside the gene matches: 8. This CDR3 is 13 amino acids long.